This T cell receptor beta chain was retrieved from a study of breast tumors, draining lymph nodes, adjacent tissues. Study results and limitations: That most tumor T cells come from lymph nodes remained unproven. Tumor and nontumor repertoires were significantly more similar in luminal-like than in basal-like breast cancer. Compared with lymph nodes, tumors were less diverse; compared with nontumor tissue, more.

MiXCR was run by TCRdb on the multiplex PCR reads, yielding one entry per CDR3 protein. The table includes over 150,000 distinct CDR3 sequences, 31% detected once. CDR3 length equals 13 residues. V lost 5 bases to trimming and J lost 5 bases, with 12 bases between them. Germline V CDR1 and CDR2: LNHDA, SQIVND (reference sequence). Axillary draining lymph nodes of breast cancer patients supplied the node samples. This clonotype was seen at least ten times. As yet, its antigen is unknown. The chain recombines TRBV19 with TRBJ2-5; possible D gene TRBD1, 5 bases. The source material was axillary lymph node tissue. This sequence originates from a female donor with breast cancer. Some clones in this sample may be carry-over from other donors' samples. The CDR3 protein is CASSPQGFETQYF. In DNA form, the CDR3 reads TGTGCCAGTAGTCCCCAGGGATTCGAGACCCAGTACTTC.